The present T cell receptor beta chain was sequenced within a study of blood T cell repertoires in COVID-19. Original analysis: Nucleated cell number was recorded as an estimate derived from reference gene primer amplification. TCRdb's table, derived via immunoSEQ multiplex PCR, lists solely in-frame clones and lacks some. That table is the source of V, J and clone size, and D and trimming were worked out from the DNA. The sample has under 30,000 clones, 75% to 90% seen once. The CDR3 runs 16 residues. Trimming cost V 1 base and J 7 bases, with 16 bases left between them. Looked up from germline, CDR1 is SNHLY and CDR2 is FYNNEI.

The gene calls are TRBV2 and TRBJ2-2; possible D gene TRBD2, 6 bases. This clonotype originated in a man older than 75 with acute or convalescent COVID-19. Sequencing was carried out using peripheral blood. As DNA, the CDR3 is TGTGCCAGCAGTGAAGATACGGGGGTGTCTCTCGGGGAGCTGTTTTTT. Its protein is CASSEDTGVSLGELFF.